The entry below describes one T cell receptor (beta chain). CDR1 and CDR2 (germline): MNHNS, SASEGT. The germline V and J ends were trimmed by 3 bases and 11 bases, with 11 bases remaining between them. CDR3 length: 13 residues. Across 24 US areas, participants ranged in age from roughly 18 to 95 years. This sample is drawn from a study of blood T cell repertoires in COVID-19. Study at large: PBMCs, B-cell-depleted T cells, or T cells were the source of the cDNA or gDNA that made up the material.

Generated by immunoSEQ multiplex PCR, the TCRdb table keeps only in-frame clones and is missing some. The table lists about 280,000 clones, about 85% of them singletons. This receptor was obtained from a woman between 45 and 65 years old who had recovered from COVID-19. What was sequenced was PBMCs or T cells enriched from blood (not recorded which). The chain uses TRBV6-1 and TRBJ1-6; D is undetermined. The CDR3 here is CASSDTRVAPLHF. Here the CDR3 DNA reads TGTGCCAGCAGTGATACCCGGGTCGCACCCCTCCACTTT.